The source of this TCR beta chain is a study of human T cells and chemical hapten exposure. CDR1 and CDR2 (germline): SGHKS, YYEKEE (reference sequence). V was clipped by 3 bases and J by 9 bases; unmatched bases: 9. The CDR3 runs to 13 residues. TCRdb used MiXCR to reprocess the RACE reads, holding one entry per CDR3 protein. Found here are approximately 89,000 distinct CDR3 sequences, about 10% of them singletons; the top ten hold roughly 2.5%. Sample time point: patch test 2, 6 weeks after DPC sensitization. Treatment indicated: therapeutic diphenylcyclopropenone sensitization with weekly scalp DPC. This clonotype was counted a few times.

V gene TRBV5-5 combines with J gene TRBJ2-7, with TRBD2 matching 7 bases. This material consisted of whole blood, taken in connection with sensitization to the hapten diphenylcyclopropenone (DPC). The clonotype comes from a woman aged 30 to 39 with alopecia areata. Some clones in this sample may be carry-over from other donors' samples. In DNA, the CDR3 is TGTGCCAGCAGCTCCGCGGGGGAGTGGTGGCAGTACTTC. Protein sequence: CASSSAGEWWQYF.